A single sample gave rise to the 27 T cell receptor beta chains below, sequenced in a study of T-cell reconstitution after alpha-beta-depleted transplantation in children. Researchers prepared the TCRbeta library using unique molecular identifiers, the study reports. In TCRdb, the PCR reads were re-called with MiXCR into one record per CDR3 protein. In the table there are 500,000 to 650,000 distinct CDR3 sequences, 10% to 12% of which are singletons. This material consisted of PBMCs, mostly from graft donor cells, taken 180 days after TCRalphabeta/CD19-depleted stem cell transplant. The receptors derive from a female patient aged 2-10 years who had a stem cell transplant for aplastic anemia, so the T cells may come from the graft donor.

The chain has TRBV12-3 or TRBV12-4 and TRBJ2-6; no reliable D call. This CDR3 spans 12 amino acids. With 5 bases removed from V and 8 bases from J, the gap between germline ends came to 7 bases. CDR3 amino acids: CASSPLSNVLTF. DNA of the CDR3: TGTGCCAGCAGTCCCTTATCCAACGTCCTGACTTTC.

This clonotype was counted a few times. This sequence joins TRBV28 and TRBJ2-1; D gene unclear. V lost 3 bases and J 6 bases, leaving 12 bases between the germline ends. In germline, CDR1 is MDHEN, CDR2 SYDVKM. The CDR3 is made up of 14 amino acids. As DNA, the CDR3 is TGTGCCAGCAGTTTGGAAACATTAAGCAATGAGCAGTTCTTC. It specifies CASSLETLSNEQFF.

This chain connects TRBV12-3 or TRBV12-4 to TRBJ1-3; no firm D call. Trimming shortened V by 3 bases and J by 5 bases, and 20 bases separated the two germline ends. The CDR3 runs to 17 residues. The CDR3 protein is CASSLHSNLGPRNTIYF. In nucleotides, the CDR3 is TGTGCCAGCAGTTTGCACAGTAATCTGGGCCCCAGAAACACCATATATTTT.

CDR3 region: CASSLDEGRGRGYTF. Here the CDR3 DNA reads TGTGCCAGCAGCTTAGATGAGGGCAGGGGAAGAGGCTACACCTTC. The chain carries TRBV11-2 and TRBJ1-2, with D tentatively TRBD1 (6 bases). The CDR3 is made up of 15 amino acids. The V and J ends lost 0 bases and 8 bases respectively, with 16 bases between them. The germline V gene has CDR1 SGHAT and CDR2 FQNNGV. Full variable domain (remainder filled in from reference TRBV11-2 and TRBJ1-2): EAGVAQSPRYKIIEKRQSVAFWCNPISGHATLYWYQQILGQGPKLLIQFQNNGVVDDSQLPKDRFSAERLKGVDSTLKIQPAKLEDSAVYLCASSLDEGRGRGYTFGSGTRLTVV.

DNA of the CDR3: TGTGCCACCAGCAGAGATCAGGGGGGGACCTACAATGAGCAGTTCTTC. Protein: CATSRDQGGTYNEQFF. The rearrangement links TRBV15 to TRBJ2-1; D could derive from TRBD1 or TRBD2 (7 bases each). V shed 0 bases and J shed 2 bases, with 11 bases lying between them. This CDR3 has 16 amino acids. Germline V lookup: CDR1 LNHNV, CDR2 YYDKDF (reference sequence).

This clonotype came up a few times. The chain joins TRBV5-1 to TRBJ2-3; TRBD2 agrees at 11 bases. This CDR3 is 16 amino acids long. Germline lookup yields CDR1 SGHRS and CDR2 YFSETQ. J gave up 7 bases and V 4 bases, and 11 bases lay outside the gene matches. The CDR3 DNA is TGCGCCAGCAGCAAGACTAGCGGGAACTCTCCATATACGCAGTATTTT. Translation gives CASSKTSGNSPYTQYF.

This clonotype came up a few times. The V call is TRBV5-1, the J call TRBJ2-1; possibly TRBD1 or TRBD2 for D (7 bases each). V gave up 4 bases and J gave up 2 bases, with 16 bases separating them. The CDR3 is made up of 16 amino acids. CDR1 is SGHRS and CDR2 is YFSETQ in the germline V gene. In nucleotides, the CDR3 is TGCGCCAGCAGCCATCAGGGGGGGGCTCCCTACAATGAGCAGTTCTTC. Translated, it gives CASSHQGGAPYNEQFF.

The J gene is TRBJ2-3, the V gene TRBV4-3; D may correspond to TRBD1 or TRBD2 (5 bases each). Trimming stripped 0 bases from V and 2 bases from J, with 12 bases between. The CDR3 covers 16 residues. Looked up from germline, CDR1 is LGHNA and CDR2 is YSLEER. CDR3 sequence: CASSQDRDGPTDTQYF. The CDR3 DNA is TGCGCCAGCAGCCAAGATCGGGACGGCCCCACAGATACGCAGTATTTT.

This clonotype was counted only a few times. This chain connects TRBV7-3 to TRBJ1-1, with D perhaps TRBD1 (5 bases). The germline V and J ends were trimmed by 1 base and 5 bases, with 17 bases remaining between them. Germline CDR1 and CDR2: SGHTA and FQGTGA. The CDR3 totals 16 residues. This CDR3 is CASSLIARHPGTEAFF. CDR3 nucleotide sequence: TGTGCCAGCAGCTTAATCGCTCGGCACCCAGGGACTGAAGCTTTCTTT.

The chain links TRBV20-1 to TRBJ1-2; possible D gene TRBD1, 5 bases. Germline V gives CDR1 DFQATT, CDR2 SNEGSKA (reference sequence). The CDR3 totals 13 residues. Trimming stripped 0 bases from V and 4 bases from J, with 9 bases between. The CDR3 loop reads CSARDREGYGYTF. The CDR3 bases are TGCAGTGCTAGAGACAGGGAGGGCTATGGCTACACCTTC.

The chain uses TRBV27 and TRBJ2-1; D is possibly TRBD1 (6 bases). Germline V gene sequence: CDR1 MNHEY, CDR2 SMNVEV (reference sequence). The CDR3 extends over 16 amino acids. Trimming pared 7 bases from V and 3 bases from J, leaving 19 bases between. The CDR3 coding sequence is TGTGCCAGCAAGGGGGAGATCGCTCCCTTCTACAATGAGCAGTTCTTC. Amino acid sequence: CASKGEIAPFYNEQFF.

Worth noting for this clonotype: One end of the junction fails to match germline, which may point to a read error. The chain is built from TRBV7-2 and TRBJ2-3; TRBD2 aligns across 11 bases. Per germline, CDR1 SGHTA and CDR2 FQGNSA. CDR3 length equals 16 residues. DNA of the CDR3: TGTGCCAGCAGCATCTGGACTAGCGGGTTCACAGATAGGCAGTATTTT. Its protein product is CASSIWTSGFTDRQYF.

The chain links TRBV5-1 to TRBJ1-5, with D hard to call. The ends were cut back, 2 bases at V and 3 bases at J, with 21 bases in the middle. CDR1 and CDR2 from the germline V gene are SGHRS and YFSETQ. This CDR3 region has 18 residues. The CDR3: CASSLRPNLDLTNQPQHF. The CDR3 nucleotides are TGCGCCAGCAGCTTACGACCCAACCTGGACCTAACCAATCAGCCCCAGCATTTT.

This clonotype was counted between two and nine times. The rearrangement uses TRBV18 and TRBJ2-4; D may be TRBD1 (5 bases). The CDR3 consists of 12 residues. Germline values: CDR1 KGHSH, CDR2 LQKENI. V was pared by 3 bases and J by 7 bases, with 7 bases between. CDR3 in DNA: TGTGCCAGCTCACCGAAGGGGAACATTCAGTACTTC. Protein sequence: CASSPKGNIQYF.

This clonotype was detected a few times. This chain connects TRBV9 to TRBJ2-3; TRBD2 might be the D (7 bases). Germline V gene sequence: CDR1 SGDLS, CDR2 YYNGEE. V was clipped by 3 bases and J by 0 bases, with 11 bases between them. The CDR3 extends over 15 amino acids. The CDR3 nucleotides read TGTGCCAGCAGCGGGGAGGGGGAGAGCACAGATACGCAGTATTTT. This translates into CASSGEGESTDTQYF.

This clonotype was seen ten or more times. This chain links TRBV15 with TRBJ2-7, with D hard to call. V shed 0 bases and J shed 3 bases, with 6 bases lying between them. This CDR3 region has 13 residues. Germline V gene lookup returns CDR1 LNHNV and CDR2 YYDKDF (reference sequence). CDR3 sequence (DNA): TGTGCCACCAGCAGAGACACTAACTACGAGCAGTACTTC. Translated, it gives CATSRDTNYEQYF.

There are a few counts of this clonotype. This chain links TRBV7-2 with TRBJ1-2; D possibly corresponds to TRBD1 (6 bases). The CDR3 is 16 residues long. Per the germline V gene, CDR1 is SGHTA and CDR2 is FQGNSA. V dropped 9 bases and J dropped 2 bases, with 22 bases sitting between them. This CDR3 is CASFGLGETGNYGYTF. In DNA form, the CDR3 reads TGTGCCAGTTTCGGGCTGGGGGAAACAGGGAACTATGGCTACACCTTC.

This rearrangement joins TRBV24-1 to TRBJ1-5, with D tentatively TRBD1 (5 bases). This CDR3 has 13 residues. The germline V gene encodes CDR1 KGHDR and CDR2 SFDVKD. V was trimmed by 5 bases and J by 5 bases, leaving 9 bases between them. Here the CDR3 DNA reads TGTGCCACCAGTGCGGCGGGGCATCAGCCCCAGCATTTT. The encoded protein is CATSAAGHQPQHF.

This clonotype occurred a few times. This rearrangement joins TRBV29-1 to TRBJ2-1, with TRBD2 identical over 10 bases. With V trimmed by 6 bases and J by 5 bases, 7 bases remained unmatched. The germline gives CDR1 SQVTM, CDR2 ANQGSEA. The CDR3 sequence is 14 residues long. CDR3 nucleotide sequence: TGCAGCGTCCCTAGCGGGAGCTGGGACAATGAGCAGTTCTTC. Translating gives CSVPSGSWDNEQFF.

This clonotype was counted between two and nine times. CDR3 in DNA: TGTGCCAGCAGCCTCCGGGACTCCGGGGAGCTGTTTTTT. Amino acid sequence: CASSLRDSGELFF. The chain has TRBV11-3 and TRBJ2-2; possible D gene TRBD2, 6 bases. CDR3 length: 13 residues. Germline CDR1 is SGHNT and CDR2 is YENEEA. The V end lost 5 bases, the J end lost 6 bases, and 10 bases lay between the germline ends.

J is TRBJ2-1 and V is TRBV27; 7 bases match TRBD2. Germline-derived CDR1 and CDR2 are MNHEY and SMNVEV (reference sequence). This CDR3 spans 15 amino acids. J gave up 5 bases and V 3 bases, and 7 bases lay outside the gene matches. CDR3: CASSFFLAEHNEQFF. The CDR3 region has the DNA TGTGCCAGCAGTTTTTTCCTAGCGGAACACAATGAGCAGTTCTTC.

There are a few counts of this clonotype. The chain uses TRBV9 and TRBJ2-2, with a tentative D call TRBD1 (6 bases). CDR1 is SGDLS and CDR2 is YYNGEE in the germline V gene. This CDR3 is 17 amino acids long. Trimming removed 4 bases at V and 4 bases at J, with 20 bases between. The CDR3 loop reads CASSPGAGAAPTGELFF. CDR3 bases: TGTGCCAGCAGCCCCGGCGCAGGGGCCGCCCCCACCGGGGAGCTGTTTTTT.

The chain is built from TRBV29-1 and TRBJ1-2, with D tentatively TRBD1 (5 bases). This CDR3 is 17 amino acids long. Per germline, CDR1 SQVTM and CDR2 ANQGSEA. Trimming removed 4 bases at V and 3 bases at J, with 24 bases between. DNA of the CDR3: TGCAGCGTTGCCGCCTCCCAAGGGGAGTTTCTCTACTATGGCTACACCTTC. Translating it yields CSVAASQGEFLYYGYTF.

The chain employs TRBV24-1 and TRBJ2-1; a possible D gene is TRBD2 (5 bases). The V and J ends lost 4 bases and 11 bases respectively, with 20 bases between them. The CDR3 spans 15 residues. The V gene's germline CDR1 is KGHDR and CDR2 SFDVKD. CDR3 loop: CATSDPREGRPKQFF. The CDR3 nucleotides read TGTGCCACCAGTGACCCCCGCGAGGGCCGACCCAAGCAGTTCTTC.

There are a few counts of this clonotype. V is TRBV28 and J is TRBJ1-5, with 11 bases fitting TRBD1. The germline V gene has CDR1 MDHEN and CDR2 SYDVKM. V lost 7 bases to trimming and J lost 9 bases; unmatched junction nucleotides: 11. The CDR3 covers 15 residues. In DNA form, the CDR3 reads TGTGCCAGCAACACCCGGGACAGGGGGAGAAGGCCCCAGCATTTT. Amino acid sequence: CASNTRDRGRRPQHF.

This clonotype showed up just a few times. The gene calls are TRBV14 and TRBJ2-2, with a weak D call TRBD1 (6 bases). Per the germline V gene, CDR1 is SGHDN and CDR2 is FVKESK. The V end was cut by 5 bases, the J end by 4 bases, with 11 bases between. This CDR3 spans 14 amino acids. The CDR3: CASSSLQGTGELFF. The DNA of the CDR3 is TGTGCCAGCAGCTCTCTACAGGGCACCGGGGAGCTGTTTTTT.

This clonotype was counted a few times. The chain links TRBV20-1 to TRBJ1-2; D unclear. Trimming took off 3 bases at V and 4 bases at J, with 6 bases between the two ends. The CDR3 sequence is 11 residues long. From germline, CDR1 is DFQATT and CDR2 SNEGSKA (reference sequence). The CDR3 spells CSASSGYGYTF. CDR3 in DNA: TGCAGTGCTAGCTCGGGCTATGGCTACACCTTC.